Each of the 22 T cell receptor beta chains below was sequenced from the same sample in a study of human versus mouse CDR3 diversity and MHC coevolution. Profiled with immunoSEQ multiplex PCR; TCRdb holds only in-frame clones, not every one. The sample includes more than 55,000 clones, roughly 94% of them seen just once. Material: naive CD4+ T cells from blood. Subset: CD45RO-negative CD62L-positive naive CD4 T cells. The receptors here all came from a person in their sixties or seventies in good health.

The chain recombines TRBV29-1 with TRBJ1-1; possible D gene TRBD1, 5 bases. Looked up from germline, CDR1 is SQVTM and CDR2 is ANQGSEA. V lost 4 bases, J lost 4 bases, and 13 bases lay in between. CDR3 length: 13 residues. CDR3 DNA sequence: TGCAGCGTTGTGGCAGGCGGGACCACTGAAGCTTTCTTT. It yields the protein CSVVAGGTTEAFF.

This sequence joins TRBV20-1 and TRBJ1-1, with D possibly matching TRBD1 (6 bases). Germline lookup yields CDR1 DFQATT and CDR2 SNEGSKA (reference sequence). This CDR3 spans 11 amino acids. The CDR3 DNA is TGCAGGGTACAGGGCGGTACTGAAGCTTTCTTT. Its translation: CRVQGGTEAFF.

The gene calls are TRBV5-4 and TRBJ1-5, with a tentative D call TRBD1 (6 bases). Trimming pared 1 base from V and 4 bases from J, leaving 12 bases between. Germline V lookup: CDR1 SGHNT, CDR2 YYREEE (reference sequence). The CDR3 sequence is 15 residues long. CDR3 nucleotides: TGTGCCAGCAGCTTGTCACCCGACAGGAATCAGCCCCAGCATTTT. Its protein product is CASSLSPDRNQPQHF.

The chain joins TRBV2 to TRBJ2-5; 8 bases are a match to TRBD2. The CDR3 totals 16 residues. Trimming removed 5 bases from V and 5 bases from J; junction bases left unmatched: 13. CDR1 is SNHLY and CDR2 is FYNNEI in the germline V gene. The CDR3 region has the DNA TGTGCCAGCAGTTCTCGCGGGAGGCTCTATTTGGAGACCCAGTACTTC. This codes for CASSSRGRLYLETQYF.

This sequence joins TRBV19 and TRBJ1-2; the D gene is possibly TRBD1 (6 bases). Trimming took 10 bases from V and 10 from J, leaving 22 bases between them. Germline V gives CDR1 LNHDA, CDR2 SQIVND (reference sequence). The CDR3 has 13 residues. CDR3 sequence (DNA): TGTGCCACCAAGGACAGTTCTCCTACTTACTACACCTTC. Translated, it gives CATKDSSPTYYTF.

The chain employs TRBV5-1 and TRBJ2-7; tentative D call: TRBD2 (5 bases). Germline V gene lookup returns CDR1 SGHRS and CDR2 YFSETQ. V lost 1 base, J lost 7 bases, and 21 bases lay in between. The CDR3 is 16 residues long. CDR3 bases: TGCGCCAGCAGCTTGTTCGGGGTGAGAACTTACGGGGAGCAGTACTTC. The encoded protein is CASSLFGVRTYGEQYF.

This chain links TRBV19 with TRBJ2-3, with D perhaps matching TRBD2 (6 bases). The germline V and J ends were trimmed by 6 bases and 2 bases, with 12 bases remaining between them. CDR1 is LNHDA and CDR2 is SQIVND in the germline V gene (reference sequence). The CDR3 runs 14 residues. CDR3 sequence reads: CASSRLVDTDTQYF. The CDR3 nucleotides read TGTGCCAGTAGCAGACTAGTAGACACAGATACGCAGTATTTT.

The gene calls are TRBV19 and TRBJ2-5, with 7 bases matching TRBD1. The CDR3 is 14 residues long. V lost 5 bases and J lost 1; bases outside the gene matches: 4. Germline CDR1 and CDR2: LNHDA and SQIVND (reference sequence). CDR3 DNA: TGTGCCAGTAGTGGGACAGCTACCCAAGAGACCCAGTACTTC. This encodes CASSGTATQETQYF.

This clone was seen only once. The V and J genes are TRBV19 and TRBJ2-7; tentatively, D is TRBD1 (5 bases). V was clipped by 3 bases and J by 2 bases, with 14 bases between them. The CDR3 sequence is 15 residues long. CDR1 and CDR2 from the germline V gene are LNHDA and SQIVND (reference sequence). The CDR3: CASSIRPGKAYEQYF. CDR3 sequence (DNA): TGTGCCAGTAGTATCCGGCCAGGGAAGGCCTACGAGCAGTACTTC.

The chain couples TRBV7-8 to TRBJ2-5; D gene uncertain. The J call may be wrong; the DNA end is better matched by TRBJ2-7. CDR3 length: 12 amino acids. The germline V gene has CDR1 SGHVS and CDR2 FQNEAQ. The CDR3 loop reads CASSLERYEQYF. The CDR3 region has the DNA TGTGCCAGCAGCTTAGAACGCTACGAGCAGTACTTC.

This chain joins TRBV10-3 and TRBJ2-3, with 10 bases aligning to TRBD1. V trimming: 4 bases; J trimming: 4 bases; junction bases outside the gene matches: 5. CDR3 length: 15 residues. Per germline, CDR1 ENHRY and CDR2 SYGVKD. The CDR3 DNA sequence: TGTGCCATCAGTGCAGAGGACAGGGGGTCAGATACGCAGTATTTT. It is translated as CAISAEDRGSDTQYF.

This sequence joins TRBV27 and TRBJ2-5; 10 bases agree with TRBD2. Germline-derived CDR1 and CDR2 are MNHEY and SMNVEV (reference sequence). CDR3 size: 15 residues. V trimming: 7 bases; J trimming: 2 bases; junction bases outside the gene matches: 7. DNA of the CDR3: TGTGCCAGCACTAGGACTAGCGGACCACAAGAGACCCAGTACTTC. This translates into CASTRTSGPQETQYF.

The chain joins TRBV5-5 to TRBJ2-1, with a tentative D call TRBD2 (5 bases). The germline gives CDR1 SGHKS, CDR2 YYEKEE (reference sequence). This CDR3 comprises 14 residues. The V and J ends lost 7 bases and 0 bases respectively, with 11 bases between them. The CDR3 DNA reads as TGTGCCAGCCTAGCTCTAAGCTCCTACAATGAGCAGTTCTTC. Translated: CASLALSSYNEQFF. Full variable domain (rest looked up from reference TRBV5-5 and TRBJ2-1): DAGVTQSPTHLIKTRGQQVTLRCSPISGHKSVSWYQQVLGQGPQFIFQYYEKEERGRGNFPDRFSARQFPNYSSELNVNALLLGDSALYLCASLALSSYNEQFFGPGTRLTVL.

This clone was seen only once. J is TRBJ2-1 and V is TRBV27, with 10 bases fitting TRBD2. V lost 6 bases and J lost 7; bases outside the gene matches: 9. This CDR3 has 15 amino acids. Germline CDR1 is MNHEY and CDR2 is SMNVEV (reference sequence). The CDR3 here is CASSLTSGQGNEQFF. The CDR3, as DNA: TGTGCCAGCAGCTTGACTAGCGGGCAAGGAAATGAGCAGTTCTTC.

The chain links TRBV5-4 to TRBJ2-7; the match to TRBD2 covers 14 bases. The germline CDR1 and CDR2 sequences are SGHNT and YYREEE (reference sequence). The CDR3 length is 17 residues. V was clipped by 4 bases and J by 1 base; unmatched bases: 7. CDR3 amino acids: CASSKGLAGVISYEQYF. Here the CDR3 DNA reads TGTGCCAGCAGCAAGGGACTAGCGGGAGTCATTTCCTACGAGCAGTACTTC.

Of note for this clone: This sample also contains other DNA sequences that code for the same CDR3. The chain employs TRBV13 and TRBJ2-3; 12 bases align to TRBD2. The CDR3 consists of 16 residues. Germline CDR1 PRHDT, CDR2 FYEKMQ (reference sequence). J was trimmed by 1 base and V by 3 bases; bases with no gene match: 2. CDR3 coding DNA: TGTGCCAGCAGCTTGGGACTAGCGGGTGGCACAGATACGCAGTATTTT. Amino acid sequence: CASSLGLAGGTDTQYF. Together with reference TRBV13 and TRBJ2-3, the CDR3 gives the full variable domain: AAGVIQSPRHLIKEKRETATLKCYPIPRHDTVYWYQQGPGQDPQFLISFYEKMQSDKGSIPDRFSAQQFSDYHSELNMSSLELGDSALYFCASSLGLAGGTDTQYFGPGTRLTVL.

The chain recombines TRBV6-1 with TRBJ2-7, with D possibly matching TRBD2 (6 bases). The CDR3 extends over 13 amino acids. CDR1 and CDR2 from the germline V gene are MNHNS and SASEGT. V lost 6 bases to trimming and J lost 2 bases, with 11 bases between them. CDR3 sequence: CASRRGGTYEQYF. DNA for the CDR3: TGTGCCAGCAGGCGAGGAGGGACCTACGAGCAGTACTTC.

The chain joins TRBV25-1 to TRBJ2-7; D possibly corresponds to TRBD1 (6 bases). This CDR3 has 13 residues. Trimming removed 4 bases at V and 5 bases at J, with 12 bases between. Per the germline V gene, CDR1 is MGHDK and CDR2 is SYGVNS. The DNA for the CDR3 is TGTGCCAGCAGTGGTCAGGGGAACGACGAGCAGTACTTC. This gives the protein CASSGQGNDEQYF.

The CDR3 nucleotides are TGTGCCAGCTCACCCCCCGGACTAGCGGGAGGTAACTCCTACGAGCAGTACTTC. Amino acid sequence: CASSPPGLAGGNSYEQYF. This chain uses TRBV18 with TRBJ2-7; TRBD2 agrees at 14 bases. In germline, CDR1 is KGHSH, CDR2 LQKENI. V trimming: 3 bases; J trimming: 0 bases; junction bases outside the gene matches: 7. The CDR3 has 18 amino acids.

V usage is TRBV12-5 and J usage is TRBJ2-1, with 11 nucleotides matching TRBD2. The germline CDR1 and CDR2 sequences are LGHNT and FRNRAP. The CDR3 runs 19 residues. Trimming cost V 5 bases and J 0 bases; bases outside gene matches: 12. The DNA for the CDR3 is TGTGCTAGTGGTCCCGGGCTAGCGGGAGGAAGCAGCTCCTACAATGAGCAGTTCTTC. Amino acids: CASGPGLAGGSSSYNEQFF.

The chain links TRBV4-2 to TRBJ2-1, with no clear D. From germline, CDR1 is LGHNA and CDR2 YNFKEQ. CDR3 length: 12 residues. Trimming stripped 0 bases from V and 10 bases from J, with 7 bases between. This CDR3 is CASSQEAREQFF. The CDR3 region has the DNA TGTGCCAGCAGCCAAGAAGCGCGAGAGCAGTTCTTC.

The table lists this clone with a count of one. The chain carries TRBV11-3 and TRBJ2-5; TRBD1 matches at 8 bases. The V gene's germline CDR1 is SGHNT and CDR2 YENEEA. V was pared by 5 bases and J by 2 bases, with 7 bases of the junction left unmatched. The CDR3 sequence is 15 residues long. The CDR3 spells CASSPSGTGQETQYF. The CDR3, as DNA: TGTGCCAGCAGCCCGAGTGGGACAGGACAAGAGACCCAGTACTTC. Supplemented by reference TRBV11-3 and TRBJ2-5, the full variable domain reads EAGVVQSPRYKIIEKKQPVAFWCNPISGHNTLYWYLQNLGQGPELLIRYENEEAVDDSQLPKDRFSAERLKGVDSTLKIQPAELGDSAVYLCASSPSGTGQETQYFGPGTRLLVL.